One and the same sample provided the 15 T cell receptor beta chains below, sequenced in a study of blood T cell repertoires in COVID-19. The method was immunoSEQ multiplex PCR; TCRdb's version includes in-frame clones alone and lacks a portion of them. The repertoire consists of about 130,000 clones, with approximately 81% occurring once and the leading ten covering 3.5% to 4.5%. Material for sequencing was peripheral blood. These receptors were taken from a woman aged 45-65 years with acute or convalescent COVID-19.

CDR3 in DNA: TGTGCCACCAGTAAATCCTTTCCGTTGGAGCAGTACTTC. Encoded protein: CATSKSFPLEQYF. The rearrangement joins TRBV15 to TRBJ2-7, with D unclear. Germline CDR1 reads LNHNV; CDR2 reads YYDKDF (reference sequence). Trimming left V 6 bases short and J 7 bases short, with 16 bases between. The CDR3 loop spans 13 amino acids.

V usage is TRBV27 and J usage is TRBJ2-7; a possible D gene is TRBD1 (6 bases). The V gene lost 6 bases and the J gene lost 7 bases, with 22 bases spanning the gap. The CDR3 spans 15 residues. CDR1 is MNHEY, CDR2 SMNVEV, per germline (reference sequence). The CDR3 DNA is TGTGCCAGCAGAAAAACAGGACAGTCGGTCGTTGAGCAGTACTTC. This encodes CASRKTGQSVVEQYF.

The V and J genes are TRBV5-1 and TRBJ1-1; D gene uncertain. The CDR3 is 14 amino acids. Germline V lookup: CDR1 SGHRS, CDR2 YFSETQ. V was pared by 0 bases and J by 1 base, with 7 bases between. For the CDR3, the DNA is TGCGCCAGCAGCTTGGCGTCGGGGAACACTGAAGCTTTCTTT. Translated: CASSLASGNTEAFF.

This chain connects TRBV3-1 (or the pseudogene TRBV3-2) to TRBJ2-7, with 9 bases lining up with TRBD2. The CDR3 runs to 13 residues. Trimming at V came to 3 bases and at J to 5 bases, leaving 2 bases not matched to a gene. Germline V lookup: CDR1 LGHDT, CDR2 YNNKEL (reference sequence). DNA for the CDR3: TGTGCCAGCAGCCACGGGACTAGCCACGAGCAGTACTTC. As protein: CASSHGTSHEQYF.

The gene calls are TRBV7-2 and TRBJ1-5, with D possibly matching TRBD1 (6 bases). Germline values: CDR1 SGHTA, CDR2 FQGNSA. Trimming took off 2 bases at V and 7 bases at J, with 18 bases between the two ends. This CDR3 is built from 16 residues. This CDR3 reads CTSSLSIRRGEQPQHF. CDR3 nucleotides: TGTACCAGCAGCTTAAGTATCCGCAGGGGAGAACAGCCCCAGCATTTT.

The V call is TRBV28, the J call TRBJ2-7, with 7 bases identical to TRBD1. V trimming: 7 bases; J trimming: 3 bases; junction bases outside the gene matches: 6. Germline V gives CDR1 MDHEN, CDR2 SYDVKM. The CDR3 spans 13 residues. The CDR3 here is CASTLTGVYEQYF. The DNA of the CDR3 is TGTGCCAGCACTCTTACAGGGGTCTACGAGCAGTACTTC.

The rearrangement links TRBV5-8 to TRBJ2-3, with 8 bases matching TRBD1. Germline V gene sequence: CDR1 SGHTS, CDR2 YDEGEE. V shed 0 bases, J shed 2 bases, and the junction held 2 bases outside the gene matches. The CDR3 sequence is 15 residues long. CDR3 nucleotides: TGTGCCAGCAGCTTGGGGACAGGGATCACAGATACGCAGTATTTT. The encoded protein is CASSLGTGITDTQYF.

V and J are TRBV19 and TRBJ2-1, with 10 bases fitting TRBD1. Germline lookup yields CDR1 LNHDA and CDR2 SQIVND (reference sequence). J was trimmed by 7 bases and V by 5 bases; bases with no gene match: 5. The CDR3 has 14 amino acids. This CDR3 reads CASSPRDRGNEQFF. The CDR3 nucleotides read TGTGCCAGTAGTCCCCGGGACAGGGGAAATGAGCAGTTCTTC.

The rearrangement uses TRBV5-1 and TRBJ1-5; D call uncertain. This CDR3 comprises 15 residues. Germline assignment: CDR1 SGHRS and CDR2 YFSETQ. The ends were cut back, 3 bases at V and 0 bases at J, with 10 bases in the middle. In DNA form, the CDR3 reads TGCGCCAGCAGCTCCACGGGTAATAGCAATCAGCCCCAGCATTTT. It yields the protein CASSSTGNSNQPQHF.

The chain joins TRBV6-5 to TRBJ1-2, with D possibly TRBD1 on 5 matching bases. Germline CDR1 and CDR2: MNHEY and SVGAGI. The CDR3 runs 13 residues. Trimming took 2 bases from V and 2 from J, leaving 6 bases between them. In DNA form, the CDR3 reads TGTGCCAGCAGTTACGGACACAACTATGGCTACACCTTC. Translating it yields CASSYGHNYGYTF.

This chain connects TRBV11-3 to TRBJ1-6; tentative D call: TRBD1 (6 bases). This CDR3 contains 16 residues. CDR1 is SGHNT and CDR2 is YENEEA in the germline V gene. Between the trimmed V and J ends, which lost 8 bases and 5 bases, there was a span of 19 bases. CDR3 sequence reads: CASGDDRDTDNSPLHF. The CDR3 DNA is TGTGCCAGCGGGGATGACCGGGACACCGATAATTCACCCCTCCACTTT. The full variable domain, with the rest looked up from reference TRBV11-3 and TRBJ1-6, is EAGVVQSPRYKIIEKKQPVAFWCNPISGHNTLYWYLQNLGQGPELLIRYENEEAVDDSQLPKDRFSAERLKGVDSTLKIQPAELGDSAVYLCASGDDRDTDNSPLHFGNGTRLTVT.

The J gene is TRBJ1-4, the V gene TRBV4-2; D perhaps matches TRBD1 (6 bases). There are 17 residues in the CDR3. The V gene's germline CDR1 is LGHNA and CDR2 YNFKEQ. The germline V and J ends were trimmed by 3 bases and 4 bases, with 18 bases remaining between them. The CDR3 loop is CASSQGATGPLNEKLFF. As DNA, the CDR3 is TGTGCCAGCAGCCAGGGGGCGACGGGACCTCTTAATGAAAAACTGTTTTTT.

The chain couples TRBV3-1 (or the pseudogene TRBV3-2) to TRBJ2-3, with TRBD1 identical over 8 bases. The CDR3 contains 14 residues. Germline assignment: CDR1 LGHDT and CDR2 YNNKEL (reference sequence). Losses at the gene ends were 1 base for V and 8 bases for J; bases not matched to a gene: 5. The CDR3 loop is CASSQAGGPGTQYF. In nucleotides, the CDR3 is TGTGCCAGCAGCCAAGCAGGGGGCCCTGGTACGCAGTATTTT.

The chain recombines TRBV30 with TRBJ1-5; D unresolved. There are 14 residues in the CDR3. Germline V lookup: CDR1 GTSNPN, CDR2 SVGIG (reference sequence). V gave up 1 base and J gave up 3 bases, with 10 bases separating them. For the CDR3, the DNA is TGTGCCTGGAGTGCCGACACCGTCAATCAGCCCCAGCATTTT. It specifies CAWSADTVNQPQHF.

The rearrangement uses TRBV19 and TRBJ2-1; no clear D gene. CDR1 LNHDA and CDR2 SQIVND come from the germline V gene (reference sequence). V was cut by 5 bases and J by 8 bases, with 16 bases left in between. This CDR3 is 14 amino acids long. The CDR3 DNA follows: TGTGCCAGTAGTGGTGGTGGTAGAGTGGATGAGCAGTTCTTC. Translation gives CASSGGGRVDEQFF.